These 24 T cell receptor beta chains originate from one sample sequenced in a study of patients and donors after allogeneic stem cell transplantation. From the RT-PCR reads, TCRdb called clonotypes with MiXCR, one entry per CDR3 protein. The sample shows about a million distinct CDR3 sequences, roughly 18% of them seen only once. Sequenced material: blood, either unsorted or a sorted T cell fraction (not recorded which). The receptors here all came from a human donor who was either an allogeneic HSCT recipient or a stem cell or donor lymphocyte infusion donor (not recorded which). It is not recorded whose cells these are; they may come from a transplant donor.

This clonotype showed up many times. This chain joins TRBV15 and TRBJ2-1; 7 bases are shared with TRBD2. Germline CDR1 reads LNHNV; CDR2 reads YYDKDF (reference sequence). The CDR3 loop spans 18 amino acids. V trimming: 2 bases; J trimming: 0 bases; junction bases outside the gene matches: 10. The CDR3 DNA reads as TGTGCCACCAGCAGATTCCCTAGCGGACCATCCTCCTACAATGAGCAGTTCTTC. Its translation is CATSRFPSGPSSYNEQFF.

The chain has TRBV12-3 or TRBV12-4 and TRBJ1-1; tentatively, D is TRBD1 (5 bases). The V end lost 5 bases, the J end lost 0 bases, and 13 bases lay between the germline ends. CDR3 length: 15 residues. CDR3 in DNA: TGTGCCAGCAGTCGGGGGGGGAGAATGAACACTGAAGCTTTCTTT. This sequence encodes CASSRGGRMNTEAFF.

This clonotype was detected only a few times. The rearrangement links TRBV28 to TRBJ1-1, with TRBD1 as a possible D gene (5 bases). CDR1 and CDR2 (germline): MDHEN, SYDVKM. This CDR3 comprises 15 residues. Trimming took 5 bases from V and 3 from J, leaving 16 bases between them. This CDR3 is CASSGGAGGDTEAFF. Here the CDR3 DNA reads TGTGCCAGCAGTGGAGGGGCTGGGGGGGACACTGAAGCTTTCTTT.

The chain couples TRBV20-1 to TRBJ1-2, with 9 bases identical to TRBD1. Germline V gene data show CDR1 as DFQATT and CDR2 as SNEGSKA (reference sequence). V trimming: 3 bases; J trimming: 10 bases; junction bases outside the gene matches: 6. The CDR3 is made up of 12 amino acids. The CDR3, as DNA: TGCAGTGCTAGTGGGACAGGGTCTGACTACACCTTC. It translates to CSASGTGSDYTF.

This clonotype showed up just a few times. The CDR3 nucleotides are TGTGCCAGTAGTATTCATACGGGGAGGAGGGGATACGAGCAGTACTTC. It yields the protein CASSIHTGRRGYEQYF. The chain uses TRBV19 and TRBJ2-7, with TRBD2 as a possible D gene (6 bases). Trimming shortened V by 3 bases and J by 4 bases, and 19 bases separated the two germline ends. Per the germline V gene, CDR1 is LNHDA and CDR2 is SQIVND (reference sequence). This CDR3 has 16 residues. Variable domain in full (rest from reference TRBV19 and TRBJ2-7): DGGITQSPKYLFRKEGQNVTLSCEQNLNHDAMYWYRQDPGQGLRLIYYSQIVNDFQKGDIAEGYSVSREKKESFPLTVTSAQKNPTAFYLCASSIHTGRRGYEQYFGPGTRLTVT.

This chain connects TRBV7-9 to TRBJ2-1, with TRBD2 matching over 12 bases. Germline V CDR1 and CDR2: SEHNR, FQNEAQ (reference sequence). The CDR3 consists of 16 residues. Losses at the gene ends were 5 bases for V and 2 bases for J; bases not matched to a gene: 4. The CDR3 DNA is TGTGCCAGCAGCCCCCGGACTAGCGGGACCTACAATGAGCAGTTCTTC. Translating gives CASSPRTSGTYNEQFF.

The table lists this clonotype with a few counts. The J gene is TRBJ2-1, the V gene TRBV15; D might be TRBD1 (6 bases). The CDR3 is made up of 15 amino acids. V shed 5 bases and J shed 6 bases, with 17 bases lying between them. Germline CDR1 LNHNV, CDR2 YYDKDF (reference sequence). The CDR3 DNA is TGTGCCACCAGCGCTTCCACAGGGCTGAGCAATGAGCAGTTCTTC. Translation gives CATSASTGLSNEQFF.

The chain has TRBV7-9 and TRBJ1-2; perhaps TRBD1 as D (6 bases). Germline V gene data show CDR1 as SEHNR and CDR2 as FQNEAQ (reference sequence). This CDR3 has 15 amino acids. Trimming left V 4 bases short and J 3 bases short, with 15 bases between. The CDR3 bases are TGTGCCAGCAGCTCCTGGACAGAAATTGACTATGGCTACACCTTC. This encodes CASSSWTEIDYGYTF.

This clonotype was counted a few times. The chain links TRBV20-1 to TRBJ2-7, with TRBD1 as a possible D gene (6 bases). Germline V gene lookup returns CDR1 DFQATT and CDR2 SNEGSKA (reference sequence). The CDR3 runs to 12 residues. The germline V and J ends were trimmed by 7 bases and 2 bases, with 12 bases remaining between them. In nucleotides, the CDR3 is TGCAGTGTCATGGACAGAGCCTACGAGCAGTACTTC. Residues: CSVMDRAYEQYF.

There are many counts of this clonotype. This rearrangement joins TRBV12-3 or TRBV12-4 to TRBJ1-1, with 7 bases lining up with TRBD1. With V trimmed by 2 bases and J by 5 bases, 5 bases remained unmatched. The CDR3 loop spans 14 amino acids. CDR3 loop: CASSLKGARTEAFF. The DNA of the CDR3 is TGTGCCAGCAGTTTAAAGGGGGCGAGGACTGAAGCTTTCTTT.

This rearrangement joins TRBV20-1 to TRBJ1-5; D remains ambiguous. This CDR3 has 12 amino acids. Germline V lookup: CDR1 DFQATT, CDR2 SNEGSKA (reference sequence). Trimming stripped 3 bases from V and 7 bases from J, with 10 bases between. The CDR3 loop reads CSAREGRQPQHF. CDR3 DNA: TGCAGTGCTAGGGAGGGCAGGCAGCCCCAGCATTTT.

This clonotype occurred a few times. This rearrangement joins TRBV7-2 to TRBJ1-1; tentatively, D is TRBD1 (5 bases). The V gene lost 7 bases and the J gene lost 0 bases, with 9 bases spanning the gap. CDR3 length: 13 amino acids. The germline V gene has CDR1 SGHTA and CDR2 FQGNSA. CDR3 coding DNA: TGTGCCAGCACCAGGGAATTGAACACTGAAGCTTTCTTT. This translates into CASTRELNTEAFF.

A few counts support this clonotype. This chain connects TRBV5-1 to TRBJ1-2, with D maybe TRBD1 (6 bases). The CDR3 is 14 amino acids. Germline CDR1 SGHRS, CDR2 YFSETQ. V was shortened by 1 base and J by 6 bases, with 13 bases between the two germline ends. In nucleotides, the CDR3 is TGCGCCAGCAGCTTGCTGTCAGGGGCGGATGGCTACACCTTC. Encoded protein: CASSLLSGADGYTF.

The CDR3, as DNA: TGTGCCAGCAAGGGGACAGCAAACTACGAGCAGTACTTC. Translation gives CASKGTANYEQYF. The chain carries TRBV27 and TRBJ2-7; TRBD1 matches 7 bases. CDR3 size: 13 residues. Germline V lookup: CDR1 MNHEY, CDR2 SMNVEV (reference sequence). V was clipped by 7 bases and J by 3 bases; unmatched bases: 6.

This clonotype was seen at least ten times. V gene TRBV27 combines with J gene TRBJ2-5; no definite D call. Between the trimmed V and J ends, which lost 4 bases and 2 bases, there was a span of 8 bases. CDR1 MNHEY and CDR2 SMNVEV come from the germline V gene (reference sequence). This CDR3 spans 13 amino acids. The chain's CDR3 is CASSSSGQETQYF. CDR3 nucleotides: TGTGCCAGCAGTTCCTCCGGACAAGAGACCCAGTACTTC.

This clonotype was detected only a few times. The chain employs TRBV5-1 and TRBJ2-7; D not resolved. The CDR3 consists of 12 residues. Between the trimmed V and J ends, which lost 4 bases and 5 bases, there was a span of 10 bases. CDR1 and CDR2 from the germline V gene are SGHRS and YFSETQ. The CDR3: CASSPDNDEQYF. The CDR3 DNA is TGCGCCAGCAGCCCAGACAACGACGAGCAGTACTTC.

The rearrangement uses TRBV13 and TRBJ1-6; D is undetermined. The CDR3 totals 17 residues. V lost 1 base and J 6 bases, leaving 16 bases between the germline ends. CDR1 and CDR2 from the germline V gene are PRHDT and FYEKMQ (reference sequence). CDR3 DNA: TGTGCCAGCAGCTTAGAAGGCAGGCGGAACCCTAATTCACCCCTCCACTTT. Protein product: CASSLEGRRNPNSPLHF.

The DNA of the CDR3 is TGTGCCAGCAGAACGTGGACAGTAAGCACAGATACGCAGTATTTT. It encodes CASRTWTVSTDTQYF. V usage is TRBV27 and J usage is TRBJ2-3; D is perhaps TRBD1 (6 bases). The CDR3 extends over 15 amino acids. With 6 bases removed from V and 0 bases from J, the gap between germline ends came to 13 bases. Germline values: CDR1 MNHEY, CDR2 SMNVEV (reference sequence).

There are a few counts of this clonotype. The rearrangement links TRBV6-5 to TRBJ1-1; 7 bases match TRBD1. Trimming took 4 bases from V and 2 from J; bases not matched to a gene: 10. The CDR3 length is 16 residues. Germline V gene sequence: CDR1 MNHEY, CDR2 SVGAGI. This CDR3 reads CASSLLTGQFNTEAFF. DNA for the CDR3: TGTGCCAGCAGTTTGCTGACGGGACAGTTCAACACTGAAGCTTTCTTT.

This clonotype was counted only a few times. The CDR3 DNA is TGTGCCAGCAGCCAAGTGGAGTTAGAGACCCAGTACTTC. Translating it yields CASSQVELETQYF. The rearrangement joins TRBV4-2 to TRBJ2-5, with unresolved D. The germline gives CDR1 LGHNA, CDR2 YNFKEQ. Between the trimmed V and J ends, which lost 1 base and 4 bases, there was a span of 7 bases. The CDR3 extends over 13 amino acids.

The chain employs TRBV29-1 and TRBJ1-1, with D perhaps TRBD1 (6 bases). This CDR3 contains 13 residues. Trimming removed 7 bases from V and 3 bases from J, with 15 bases in between. The germline V gene encodes CDR1 SQVTM and CDR2 ANQGSEA. CDR3 sequence (DNA): TGCAGCGCTACCGAACAGGGATACACTGAAGCTTTCTTT. It encodes CSATEQGYTEAFF.

This sequence joins TRBV20-1 and TRBJ2-7, with a weak D call TRBD1 (6 bases). CDR1 and CDR2 from the germline V gene are DFQATT and SNEGSKA (reference sequence). Trimming removed 2 bases at V and 5 bases at J, with 13 bases between. This CDR3 is 13 amino acids long. Here the CDR3 DNA reads TGCAGTGCTAGATATCAACAGGGAAACGAGCAGTACTTC. This encodes CSARYQQGNEQYF.

This clonotype showed up just a few times. The chain has TRBV4-3 and TRBJ1-5; perhaps TRBD1 as D (5 bases). Trimming stripped 0 bases from V and 6 bases from J, with 15 bases between. The germline CDR1 and CDR2 sequences are LGHNA and YSLEER. The CDR3 consists of 16 residues. CDR3 sequence reads: CASSQDRAGRGQPQHF. DNA for the CDR3: TGCGCCAGCAGCCAAGATAGGGCAGGGAGAGGTCAGCCCCAGCATTTT.

This clonotype was detected many times. The chain combines TRBV7-9 with TRBJ2-1, with a weak D call TRBD1 (5 bases). The V end lost 2 bases, the J end lost 8 bases, and 13 bases lay between the germline ends. The CDR3 loop spans 14 amino acids. The germline gives CDR1 SEHNR, CDR2 FQNEAQ (reference sequence). The CDR3 region has the DNA TGTGCCAGCAGCTTAATTTCAGGGATCGATGAGCAGTTCTTC. Protein product: CASSLISGIDEQFF. Using reference TRBV7-9 and TRBJ2-1 for the parts outside the CDR3, the full variable domain is DTGVSQNPRHKITKRGQNVTFRCDPISEHNRLYWYRQTLGQGPEFLTYFQNEAQLEKSRLLSDRFSAERPKGSFSTLEIQRTEQGDSAMYLCASSLISGIDEQFFGPGTRLTVL.